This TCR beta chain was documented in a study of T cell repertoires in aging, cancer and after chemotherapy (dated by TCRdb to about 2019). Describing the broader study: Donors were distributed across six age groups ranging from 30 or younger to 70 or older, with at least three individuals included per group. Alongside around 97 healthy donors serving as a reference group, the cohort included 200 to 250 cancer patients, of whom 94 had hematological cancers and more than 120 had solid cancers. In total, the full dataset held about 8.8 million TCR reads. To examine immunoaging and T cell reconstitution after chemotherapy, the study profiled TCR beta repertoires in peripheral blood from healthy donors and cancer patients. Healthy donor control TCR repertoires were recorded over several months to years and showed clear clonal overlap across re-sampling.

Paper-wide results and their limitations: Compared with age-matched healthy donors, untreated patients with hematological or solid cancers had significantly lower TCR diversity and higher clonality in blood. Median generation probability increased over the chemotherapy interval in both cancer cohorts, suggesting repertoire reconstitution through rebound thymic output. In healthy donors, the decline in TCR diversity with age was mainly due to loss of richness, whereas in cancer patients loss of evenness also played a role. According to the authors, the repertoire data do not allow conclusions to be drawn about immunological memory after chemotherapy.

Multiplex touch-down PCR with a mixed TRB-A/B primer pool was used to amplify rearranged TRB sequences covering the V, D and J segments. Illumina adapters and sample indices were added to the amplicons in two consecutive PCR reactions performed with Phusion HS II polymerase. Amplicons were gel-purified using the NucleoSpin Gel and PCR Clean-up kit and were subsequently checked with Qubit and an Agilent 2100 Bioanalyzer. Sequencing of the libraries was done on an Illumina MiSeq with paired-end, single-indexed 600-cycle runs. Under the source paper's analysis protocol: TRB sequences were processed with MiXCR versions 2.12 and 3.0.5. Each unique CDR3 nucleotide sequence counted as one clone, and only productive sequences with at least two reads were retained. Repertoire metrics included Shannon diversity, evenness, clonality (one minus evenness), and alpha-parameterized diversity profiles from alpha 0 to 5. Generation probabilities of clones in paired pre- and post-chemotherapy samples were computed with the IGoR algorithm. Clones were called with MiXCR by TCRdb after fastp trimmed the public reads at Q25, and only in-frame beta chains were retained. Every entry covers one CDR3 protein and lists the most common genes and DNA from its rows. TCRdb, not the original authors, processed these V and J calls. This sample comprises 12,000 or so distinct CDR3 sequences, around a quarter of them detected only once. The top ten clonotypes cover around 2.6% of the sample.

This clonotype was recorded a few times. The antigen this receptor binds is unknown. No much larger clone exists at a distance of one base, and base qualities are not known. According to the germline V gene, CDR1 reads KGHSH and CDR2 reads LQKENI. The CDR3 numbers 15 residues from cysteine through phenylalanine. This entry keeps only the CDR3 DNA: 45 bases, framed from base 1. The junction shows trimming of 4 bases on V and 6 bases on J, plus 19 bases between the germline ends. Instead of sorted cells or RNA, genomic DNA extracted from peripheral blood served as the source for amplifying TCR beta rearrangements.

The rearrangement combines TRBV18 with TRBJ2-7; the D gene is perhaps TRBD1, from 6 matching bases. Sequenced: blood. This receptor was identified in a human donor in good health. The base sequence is TGTGCCAGCTCACGGTCCTGGGGGTCAGGGGTCGAGCAGTACTTC. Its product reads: CASSRSWGSGVEQYF.